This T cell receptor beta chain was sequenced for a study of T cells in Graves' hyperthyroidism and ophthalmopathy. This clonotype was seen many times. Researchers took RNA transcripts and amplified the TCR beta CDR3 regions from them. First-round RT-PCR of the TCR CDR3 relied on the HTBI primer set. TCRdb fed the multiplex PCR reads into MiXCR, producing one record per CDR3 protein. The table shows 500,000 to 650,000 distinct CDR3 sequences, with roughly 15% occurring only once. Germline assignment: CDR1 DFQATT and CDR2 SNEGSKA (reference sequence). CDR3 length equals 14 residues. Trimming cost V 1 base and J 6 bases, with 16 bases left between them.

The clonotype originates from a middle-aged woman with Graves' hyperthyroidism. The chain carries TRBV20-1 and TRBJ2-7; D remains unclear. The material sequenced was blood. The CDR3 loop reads CSARAWTQTGEQYF. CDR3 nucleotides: TGCAGTGCTAGAGCTTGGACCCAAACCGGCGAGCAGTACTTC.